The 6 T cell receptor beta chains presented below share a single source sample, sequenced in a study of T cell repertoires in cytomegalovirus infection. One entry per CDR3 protein results from TCRdb running MiXCR on the reads. This sample has some 270,000 distinct CDR3 sequences, with approximately 22% found just once. These receptors lack a known antigen. The starting material was cultured PBMCs, obtained from culture after CMV antigen stimulation. These receptors originate from a human donor in good health (CMV status not recorded). Some clones in this sample may be carry-over from other donors' samples.

This clonotype was seen ten or more times. The chain is built from TRBV7-8 and TRBJ1-1; D uncertain. Germline loops: CDR1 SGHVS, CDR2 FQNEAQ. CDR3 length: 13 residues. V was cut by 0 bases and J by 8 bases, with 10 bases left in between. CDR3 DNA sequence: TGTGCCAGCAGCTTAGCGGGGAGATTGGAAGCTTTCTTT. This codes for CASSLAGRLEAFF.

This clonotype appeared many times. V is TRBV12-3 or TRBV12-4 and J is TRBJ2-1; no firm D call. Trimming stripped 2 bases from V and 6 bases from J, with 5 bases between. This CDR3 contains 12 residues. CDR3 region: CASSLLGNEQFF. The CDR3 region has the DNA TGTGCCAGCAGTTTATTAGGCAATGAGCAGTTCTTC.

V and J are TRBV12-3 or TRBV12-4 and TRBJ2-5; D gene ambiguous. The CDR3 covers 14 residues. V dropped 5 bases and J dropped 4 bases, with 14 bases sitting between them. This CDR3 is CASSIPGSSETQYF. In DNA, the CDR3 is TGTGCCAGCAGTATCCCTGGCAGCTCAGAGACCCAGTACTTC.

This clonotype was counted ten times or more. The CDR3 DNA is TGTGCCAGCAGCTTATCCGGGGGTGAAGCTTTCTTT. It specifies CASSLSGGEAFF. The chain employs TRBV12-3 or TRBV12-4 and TRBJ1-1, with a weak D call TRBD1 (5 bases). The V end lost 6 bases, the J end lost 7 bases, and 12 bases lay between the germline ends. The CDR3 runs 12 residues.

CDR3: CASAWGGGEETQYF. DNA for the CDR3: TGTGCCTCGGCCTGGGGCGGGGGAGAAGAGACCCAGTACTTC. The V gene is TRBV5-4, the J gene TRBJ2-5, with 7 nucleotides matching TRBD2. The germline CDR1 and CDR2 sequences are SGHNT and YYREEE (reference sequence). CDR3 size: 14 residues. J lost 3 bases, V lost 10 bases, and 12 bases had no gene match. Together with reference TRBV5-4 and TRBJ2-5, the CDR3 gives the full variable domain: ETGVTQSPTHLIKTRGQQVTLRCSSQSGHNTVSWYQQALGQGPQFIFQYYREEENGRGNFPPRFSGLQFPNYSSELNVNALELDDSALYLCASAWGGGEETQYFGPGTRLLVL.

This clonotype was seen ten or more times. The gene calls are TRBV7-6 and TRBJ2-1; D possibly matches TRBD1 or TRBD2 (6 bases each). V lost 1 base and J lost 10, with 17 bases in between. This CDR3 is built from 15 residues. Germline CDR1 reads SGHVS; CDR2 reads FNYEAQ. The CDR3 sequence is CASSLDRHREEEQFF. The DNA of the CDR3 is TGTGCCAGCAGCTTAGACAGACACAGGGAGGAAGAGCAGTTCTTC.